The clone carrying this T cell receptor beta chain is medium-sized in the sample. These data are taken from a study of T cell changes during pregnancy in multiple sclerosis. The CDR3 length is 16 residues. The germline V gene has CDR1 SEHNR and CDR2 FQNEAQ (reference sequence). The J segment lost 4 bases and the V segment lost 5 bases, leaving 8 bases of the junction unmatched. Repertoires were generated with immunoSEQ multiplex PCR, while TCRdb's copy carries only in-frame clones and drops some. The sample has 15,000 to 25,000 clones, about 88% seen once; the top ten hold 20%. The clonotype was recovered from a female donor in good health, enrolled as a control in a pregnancy study. The genes are TRBV7-9 and TRBJ2-1; TRBD2 matches at 10 bases. Sequenced material: CD8+ T cells from peripheral blood mononuclear cells, taken after pregnancy. This CDR3 is CASSPPTSGPYNEQFF. As DNA, the CDR3 is TGTGCCAGCAGCCCACCGACTAGCGGGCCTTACAATGAGCAGTTCTTC.